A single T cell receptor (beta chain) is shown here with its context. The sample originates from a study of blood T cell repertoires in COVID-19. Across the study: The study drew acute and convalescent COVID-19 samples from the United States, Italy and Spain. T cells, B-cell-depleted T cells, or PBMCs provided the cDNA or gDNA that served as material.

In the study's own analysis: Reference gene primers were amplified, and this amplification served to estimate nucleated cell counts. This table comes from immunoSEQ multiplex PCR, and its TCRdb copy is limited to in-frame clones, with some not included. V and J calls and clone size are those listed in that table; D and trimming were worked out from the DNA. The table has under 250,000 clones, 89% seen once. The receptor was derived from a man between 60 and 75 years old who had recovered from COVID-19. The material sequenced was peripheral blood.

The CDR3 here is CASSPGPQETQYF. CDR3 nucleotide sequence: TGTGCCAGCTCACCGGGGCCTCAAGAGACCCAGTACTTC. The rearrangement uses TRBV18 and TRBJ2-5; maybe TRBD1 (5 bases). Germline assignment: CDR1 KGHSH and CDR2 LQKENI. The CDR3 is 13 residues long. The V and J ends lost 3 bases and 2 bases respectively, with 7 bases between them.